The next 16 T cell receptor beta chains were all read from a single sample in a study of identical twins. TCRdb re-analysed the 5' RACE reads in MiXCR, keeping a single row per CDR3 protein. The repertoire holds roughly 690,000 distinct CDR3 sequences, with 5.5% to 6.5% as singletons. What was sequenced was naive T cells sorted from blood. The receptors were gathered from a man between 18 and 35 years old in good health.

This clonotype was seen at least ten times. The rearrangement joins TRBV12-3 or TRBV12-4 to TRBJ2-1; a possible D gene is TRBD2 (8 bases). V gave up 7 bases and J gave up 7 bases, with 23 bases separating them. There are 16 residues in the CDR3. CDR3 sequence (DNA): TGTGCCAGCACCGGGAGGGGGCGGCAGGGTAAGAATGAGCAGTTCTTC. It translates to CASTGRGRQGKNEQFF.

The table lists this clonotype with a few counts. J is TRBJ2-1 and V is TRBV14; 11 bases match TRBD2. The length of the CDR3 is 17 residues. Germline V gene lookup returns CDR1 SGHDN and CDR2 FVKESK. After removal of 4 bases from V and 9 bases from J, the junction contained 14 bases not matched to a gene. This CDR3 is CASSPQGQGTSGSEQFF. CDR3 in DNA: TGTGCCAGCAGCCCACAGGGGCAAGGGACTAGCGGCTCTGAGCAGTTCTTC.

There are a few counts of this clonotype. The chain uses TRBV5-1 and TRBJ1-1; D remains ambiguous. CDR1 and CDR2 (germline): SGHRS, YFSETQ. The CDR3 spans 15 residues. V lost 0 bases, J lost 10 bases, and 19 bases lay in between. CDR3 residues: CASSLGSLEAVVAFF. The CDR3 DNA reads as TGCGCCAGCAGCTTGGGTAGCCTAGAGGCGGTCGTAGCTTTCTTT.

This clonotype was seen at least ten times. The J gene is TRBJ1-5, the V gene TRBV12-3 or TRBV12-4; D gene ambiguous. V was cut by 1 base and J by 4 bases, with 8 bases left in between. The CDR3 contains 14 residues. CDR3 nucleotides: TGTGCCAGCAGTTTAGAGTGGGAGAATCAGCCCCAGCATTTT. Amino acid sequence: CASSLEWENQPQHF.

The rearrangement uses TRBV15 and TRBJ2-7, with 8 bases matching TRBD2. In germline, CDR1 is LNHNV, CDR2 YYDKDF (reference sequence). This CDR3 is built from 14 residues. The junction had 4 bases not matched to a gene; V was cut back by 3 bases and J by 3 bases. The DNA for the CDR3 is TGTGCCACCAGCAGTAGACTAGCGAACTACGAGCAGTACTTC. Translated: CATSSRLANYEQYF. The whole variable domain, filled in from reference TRBV15 and TRBJ2-7, reads DAMVIQNPRYQVTQFGKPVTLSCSQTLNHNVMYWYQQKSSQAPKLLFHYYDKDFNNEADTPDNFQSRRPNTSFCFLDIRSPGLGDTAMYLCATSSRLANYEQYFGPGTRLTVT.

This clonotype was found many times. This rearrangement joins TRBV29-1 to TRBJ1-1; 7 bases agree with TRBD1. There are 12 residues in the CDR3. CDR1 SQVTM and CDR2 ANQGSEA come from the germline V gene. After removal of 5 bases from V and 7 bases from J, the junction contained 7 bases not matched to a gene. The CDR3 loop reads CSVLEGAGEAFF. Written as DNA, the CDR3 is TGCAGCGTTCTAGAGGGGGCGGGTGAAGCTTTCTTT.

The V call is TRBV5-1, the J call TRBJ2-3; D is possibly TRBD1 (6 bases). From germline, CDR1 is SGHRS and CDR2 YFSETQ. The CDR3 consists of 16 residues. V dropped 0 bases and J dropped 4 bases, with 15 bases sitting between them. The CDR3 loop is CASSLGQGRAADTQYF. The CDR3 DNA sequence: TGCGCCAGCAGCTTGGGTCAGGGGCGGGCCGCAGATACGCAGTATTTT.

The genes are TRBV9 and TRBJ2-7; 7 nucleotides line up with TRBD2. The germline gives CDR1 SGDLS, CDR2 YYNGEE. V was clipped by 3 bases and J by 3 bases; unmatched bases: 6. The CDR3 is 14 amino acids. This chain's CDR3 is CASSAGEGSYEQYF. CDR3 DNA: TGTGCCAGCAGCGCGGGGGAGGGGAGCTACGAGCAGTACTTC.

This sequence joins TRBV30 and TRBJ2-6, with no clear D. CDR1 and CDR2 (germline): GTSNPN, SVGIG (reference sequence). Trimming left V 5 bases short and J 1 base short, with 9 bases between. The CDR3 covers 14 residues. CDR3 bases: TGTGCCTGGGTCTCCCTATCTGGGGCCAACGTCCTGACTTTC. Amino acid sequence: CAWVSLSGANVLTF.

This rearrangement joins TRBV20-1 to TRBJ2-4; 10 bases agree with TRBD1. CDR1 DFQATT and CDR2 SNEGSKA come from the germline V gene (reference sequence). The CDR3 consists of 15 residues. After removal of 6 bases from V and 0 bases from J, the junction contained 5 bases not matched to a gene. In DNA form, the CDR3 reads TGCAGTGCCCGGGACAGGGGTCAAGCCAAAAACATTCAGTACTTC. It specifies CSARDRGQAKNIQYF.

In this sample, this clonotype turned up many times. The chain combines TRBV20-1 with TRBJ2-3, with 14 bases matching TRBD2. The CDR3 is 13 residues long. The germline V gene has CDR1 DFQATT and CDR2 SNEGSKA (reference sequence). The CDR3 sequence: CRARLAGGPAQYF. The CDR3 coding sequence is TGCAGGGCAAGACTAGCGGGAGGGCCGGCGCAGTATTTT.

This clonotype has ten or more counts. The chain combines TRBV12-3 or TRBV12-4 with TRBJ2-7; a weak D match, TRBD1 (6 bases). V shed 5 bases and J shed 3 bases, with 11 bases lying between them. This CDR3 is built from 13 residues. CDR3 bases: TGTGCCAGCAGTCTCGGGACAAACTACGAGCAGTACGTC. This gives the protein CASSLGTNYEQYV.

The chain joins TRBV20-1 to TRBJ2-5; a possible D gene is TRBD2 (6 bases). The CDR3 is 15 residues long. Trimming removed 2 bases at V and 4 bases at J, with 17 bases between. Per germline, CDR1 DFQATT and CDR2 SNEGSKA (reference sequence). CDR3 loop: CSARSSGLRGETQYF. CDR3 bases: TGCAGTGCTAGATCGAGCGGGCTTCGTGGAGAGACCCAGTACTTC.

This clonotype appeared many times. The CDR3 sequence: CATGRQGRQETQYF. CDR3 DNA sequence: TGTGCCACCGGGCGACAGGGCCGCCAAGAGACCCAGTACTTC. The chain joins TRBV27 to TRBJ2-5; 7 bases match TRBD1. The length of the CDR3 is 14 residues. CDR1 and CDR2 from the germline V gene are MNHEY and SMNVEV (reference sequence). The ends lost 10 bases at V and 1 base at J; junction bases unmatched: 9.

In this sample, this clonotype turned up a few times. This sequence joins TRBV2 and TRBJ2-3; no clear D gene. CDR3 length equals 15 residues. Germline values: CDR1 SNHLY, CDR2 FYNNEI. V was cut by 6 bases and J by 0 bases, with 13 bases left in between. The CDR3 is CASSADGTSTDTQYF. CDR3 nucleotides: TGTGCCAGCAGCGCCGACGGAACTAGCACAGATACGCAGTATTTT.

This clonotype was detected many times. The chain employs TRBV10-2 and TRBJ1-5; unclear D gene. The CDR3 consists of 11 residues. Germline V gives CDR1 WSHSY, CDR2 SAAADI. V gave up 3 bases and J gave up 6 bases, with 3 bases separating them. The chain's CDR3 is CASSEGQPQHF. CDR3 sequence (DNA): TGCGCCAGCAGTGAAGGTCAGCCCCAGCATTTT.